This T cell receptor beta chain was profiled in a study of blood T cell repertoires in COVID-19 (dated by TCRdb to the early 2020s). With regard to the full study: Collaborator samples came from the United States, Italy and Spain and covered acute and convalescent phases of COVID-19. The repertoires were released in a freely available public database intended as a resource for research on the immune response to SARS-CoV-2. The material from the prospective study consisted of cDNA or gDNA derived from T cells, B-cell-depleted T cells, or PBMCs. Sample metadata almost always included a de-identified subject ID, COVID-19 status, age in years and sex. Deeply sampled blood TCRbeta repertoires from subjects exposed to, actively infected with, or recovered from COVID-19 were included in the dataset. Where HLA class I and class II types were available, the types were taken from metadata supplied by the sample provider, not from assay-based typing. Samples were obtained from the ongoing ImmuneRACE study (first 160 participants) and from over 1,000 subjects provided by 6 global collaborators.

This clone was seen only once. The antigen this receptor binds is unknown. A junction end diverges from the germline sequence, so it may reflect a read error. The immunoSEQ Assay, a bias-controlled multiplex PCR, was used to amplify TCRbeta CDR3 regions from genomic DNA. In the original analysis: The number of nucleated cells in each sample was estimated by amplification of reference gene primers within the assay. Sequence reads were collapsed and filtered to measure the absolute abundance of every unique TCRbeta CDR3 rearrangement. Productive Simpson clonality was computed per sample as the square root of Simpson's diversity index over productive rearrangements. As stored in TCRdb, this immuneACCESS dataset retains in-frame rearrangements with V and J assigned. A fraction of the clones does not appear; measured against another copy, unresolved V genes explain less than half of the discrepancy, and the remainder lacks a known reason. V and J calls and clone size are as listed in that table; D and trimming were resolved from the DNA. This sample comprises roughly 100,000 clones, roughly four fifths of them detected only once. Jointly, the top ten make up under 8% of the sample.

The paper as a whole reports these results and caveats: The quantity of clinical and demographic metadata differed by source and by participant and was supplied without curation.

The germline V gene gives CDR1 as SNHLY and CDR2 as FYNNEI. Spanning cysteine to phenylalanine, the CDR3 consists of 16 amino acids. The sequence is cut down to CDR3 DNA, 48 bases in frame from base 1. One collaborating source in Seattle enrolled patients while the patients were actively infected and followed the patients over time throughout the course of disease. Whole blood was collected in K2EDTA tubes by collaborating institutions according to the institutions' own protocols. For TCRbeta analysis, collaborators shipped samples in one of three forms: frozen whole blood, isolated PBMCs, or DNA extracted from either of those sample types.

This chain joins TRBV2 to TRBJ1-2; TRBD1 fits 12 bases in the junction. Material: peripheral blood. This clonotype was sampled from an elderly man with COVID-19, enrolled during active disease. The CDR3 reads as follows: CASSQTGQGAKYGYTF. Read as DNA, the sequence is TGTGCCAGCAGCCAAACGGGACAGGGGGCTAAGTATGGCTACACCTTC. Here the CDR3 is joined to the reference TRBV2 and TRBJ1-2 genes, and the full variable domain is: EPEVTQTPSHQVTQMGQEVILRCVPISNHLYFYWYRQILGQKVEFLVSFYNNEISEKSEIFDDQFSVERPDGSNFTLKIRSTKLEDSAMYFCASSQTGQGAKYGYTFGSGTRLTVV.